Below, one T cell receptor (beta chain) is given with its context. Its antigen is currently unknown. The time point was: week 47, end of study. Topical imiquimod accompanied each vaccine dose, which consisted of 300 ug of mutant IDH1 20-mer peptide. The sample comes from a study of a mutant IDH1 vaccine in newly diagnosed glioma. On the study more broadly: With temozolomide cycles, or 4-6 weeks after radiotherapy alone, vaccination was started.

The germline V gene encodes CDR1 MNHNY and CDR2 SVGAGI (reference sequence). V lost 8 bases and J 1 base, leaving 17 bases between the germline ends. The CDR3 consists of 15 residues. Sequenced by immunoSEQ multiplex PCR; TCRdb stores in-frame clones only, minus some. The table records tens of thousands of clones, about four fifths of them present only once. The source material was PBMCs, sampled from a glioma patient whose treatment included an IDH1 peptide vaccine. The clonotype originates from a man between 25 and 39 years old with glioma. V usage is TRBV6-6 and J usage is TRBJ1-1; TRBD1 is a possible D gene (6 bases). The CDR3 sequence is CASLLPGHSNTEAFF. DNA for the CDR3: TGTGCCAGCCTGCTACCGGGACACTCGAACACTGAAGCTTTCTTT.